This T cell receptor beta chain originates from a study of patients and donors after allogeneic stem cell transplantation. This clonotype was recorded only once. Each CDR3 protein gets one entry after TCRdb re-called the RT-PCR reads with MiXCR. This table holds more than 850,000 distinct CDR3 sequences, roughly 17% found once. This CDR3 region has 18 residues. V lost 5 bases to trimming and J lost 4 bases; unmatched junction nucleotides: 16. Germline CDR1 KGHDR, CDR2 SFDVKD. V and J are TRBV24-1 and TRBJ2-1; 7 bases map to TRBD1. The sequenced sample consisted of blood, either unsorted or a sorted T cell fraction (not recorded which). The origin of this receptor is a human donor who was either an allogeneic HSCT recipient or a stem cell or donor lymphocyte infusion donor (not recorded which). It is not recorded whose cells these are; they may come from a transplant donor. CDR3: CATSGWGDGTDYYNEQFF. DNA for the CDR3: TGTGCCACCAGTGGCTGGGGAGACGGGACAGATTATTACAATGAGCAGTTCTTC.